Reported below is one TCR beta chain. What antigen it recognizes has not been identified. No base quality information exists; no much larger clone differs at one position. This entry comes from a study of shared clonotypes between healthy human individuals (TCRdb year 2020). Regarding the complete study: Three men and a couple of women, aged 18 to 49 years, made up the cohort. Per donor, three plates each were used for CD4 naive and CD4 memory, two for CD8 naive, and one for CD8 memory. To estimate repertoire size and how much clonotype sharing occurs between individuals, the study deeply sequenced the blood TCR repertoires of several healthy adults. Per donor, leukapheresis produced somewhere between about 0.9 and 10 billion PBMCs. To increase sequencing depth and limit assay-specific biases, TCR repertoire library preparation and sequencing were carried out by different laboratories using diverse techniques.

On the study overall, not on this receptor specifically: Pairwise subsampling led to the expectation that sequencing depth would affect the degree of clonotype sharing among donors. The genetic and exposure-history diversity represented was limited by the small number of donors. Higher generation probabilities were observed for clonotypes shared by all four sorted-subset donors than for non-shared clonotypes. Sampling was restricted to blood, and TCR repertoires in tissues likely differ from the TCR repertoires found in blood. Estimated clonotype richness was generally larger for naive than for memory subsets. Across a handful of donors, 4.5% to 6.5% of naive CD4, approximately 3.6% of naive CD8, 2.3% of memory CD4, and approximately 0.42% of memory CD8 clonotypes were shared. Even with the large sequencing depth, rarefaction of the sorted-subset datasets indicated that sequencing was incomplete.

Using the deep immunoSEQ assay, TCR CDR3 regions were amplified from genomic DNA by multiplex PCR. Extracted genomic DNA from each cell subset was spread evenly across all wells of several immunoSEQ 96-well plates, with each plate serving as a replicate. For sorted subsets, each replicate PCR was loaded with about 0.2 ug genomic DNA, equivalent to approximately 27,000 T cell genomes. The purified libraries were quantified using a Qubit 3.0 fluorometer, sized with a Bioanalyzer 2100, and then quantified again using the KAPA Library Quantification kit. A separate single-read 150-cycle Illumina NextSeq 550 flow cell was used to sequence each immunoSEQ 96-well plate. In the paper's pipeline: Because the immunoSEQ output included only junctional sequences and no quality scores, the filtering could not be the same as the filtering used for full-length reads. To assign V/J genes and CDR3, sequences were annotated against IMGT germline references using PyIR, a Python wrapper for IgBLAST v1.9. Reads were removed for weak V/J assignments (E-value above 1e-6), missing CDR3, stop codons, out-of-frame junctions, or ambiguous translated residues. V3J clonotypes were defined as sequences sharing an identical inferred V gene, J gene, and CDR3 amino acid sequence. Percentage overlap between repertoires was calculated by dividing the number of shared unique clonotypes by the size of the smaller repertoire. RTK rarefaction, the Chao1 estimator, and Recon v2.1 estimates of unobserved clonotypes were used to assess repertoire richness. For all TCRbeta clonotypes obtained by the gDNA method from a few donors, generation probabilities were computed with OLGA. Drawn from immuneACCESS, this table holds only the in-frame rearrangements with V and J called that TCRdb kept. Clones are partly lost; checked studies trace under half to an unresolved V gene and leave the rest unexplained. V and J calls and clone size come straight from that table; D and trimming were deduced from the DNA. Within this sample are some 2.4 million clones, with roughly 93% of them counted one time only. The top ten hold more than 0.35% of the sample.

Healthy HIV-negative adults with no recently reported acute infections or vaccinations were included as donors. Only Caucasian adults living in Nashville, Tennessee, USA were represented among the donors. CD4+ T cells were enriched by magnetic negative selection, after which naive cells were positively selected on CD45RA and the negative fraction was taken as the memory subset. After blood collection by leukapheresis, PBMCs were isolated using Ficoll-Histopaque density gradient centrifugation and then cryopreserved in the vapor phase of liquid nitrogen. Purity and quantity of every magnetically sorted T cell population were checked by analytical flow cytometry. Genomic DNA was isolated from every sorted fraction and measured by UV absorbance on a Nanodrop 2000c. What was sequenced was naive CD4+ T cells from PBMCs. Read against the paper, the sample's cell subset or site label means: CD45RA+ positively selected. This receptor was identified in a man between 18 and 29 years old in good health. Some clones in this sample may be carry-over from other donors' samples.

CDR3 protein: CASSYSPESYEQYF. In nucleotide form, the sequence is TGTGCCAGCAGTTACTCTCCAGAATCCTACGAGCAGTACTTC. The V and J genes are TRBV6-6 and TRBJ2-7; the D gene assignment is ambiguous. The CDR3 spans 14 residues, from the cysteine through the phenylalanine. Left in the record is the CDR3 DNA by itself, 42 bases read in frame from the first base. CDR1 is given as MNHNY and CDR2 as SVGAGI, both from the germline V gene (reference sequence). V gives up 0 bases and J gives up 1 base, and the segment between their germline ends measures 7 bases.